These 12 T cell receptor beta chains originate from one sample sequenced in a study of regulatory T cells in long-lasting Graves disease. Regarding time point: persistent/refractory GD, antithyroid drugs over 5 years with positive TRAb. TCR sequences were obtained from RNA taken from PBMCs. For TCR beta, libraries came from iRepertoire HTBI primers and Arm-PCR of CDR3 regions. TCRdb analysed the multiplex PCR reads with MiXCR anew, one entry per CDR3 protein. The sample has about 450,000 distinct CDR3 sequences; less than 25% are singletons. This specimen consisted of peripheral blood mononuclear cells (PBMCs), obtained when the disease was refractory, from a patient treated with antithyroid drugs. These receptors were obtained from a female donor with Graves disease.

Ten or more counts support this clonotype. V and J are TRBV12-3 or TRBV12-4 and TRBJ2-7; 8 bases are shared with TRBD1. V lost 6 bases, J lost 3 bases, and 7 bases stayed unmatched. This CDR3 spans 14 amino acids. The CDR3 spells CASSTQGAVYEQYF. CDR3 nucleotide sequence: TGTGCCAGCAGCACTCAGGGGGCGGTCTACGAGCAGTACTTC.

The chain combines TRBV30 with TRBJ1-6; perhaps TRBD1 as D (5 bases). The germline V and J ends were trimmed by 4 bases and 7 bases, with 11 bases remaining between them. The CDR3 spans 13 residues. Germline V gene sequence: CDR1 GTSNPN, CDR2 SVGIG (reference sequence). The CDR3 reads CAWTGRVNSPLHF. DNA of the CDR3: TGTGCCTGGACAGGGCGGGTGAATTCACCCCTCCACTTT.

This clonotype was counted only a few times. The V and J genes are TRBV29-1 and TRBJ1-1; 8 bases align to TRBD1. The CDR3 runs to 14 residues. Per the germline V gene, CDR1 is SQVTM and CDR2 is ANQGSEA. J lost 1 base, V lost 5 bases, and 6 bases had no gene match. Written as DNA, the CDR3 is TGCAGCGTTCACCGACAGGGGAGGAACACTGAAGCTTTCTTT. This gives the protein CSVHRQGRNTEAFF.

This clonotype was counted only a few times. The chain uses TRBV7-9 and TRBJ1-1; possibly TRBD1 for D (6 bases). Germline V gene lookup returns CDR1 SEHNR and CDR2 FQNEAQ (reference sequence). Trimming removed 7 bases from V and 4 bases from J, with 28 bases in between. CDR3 length: 18 residues. CDR3 sequence reads: CASNGGQEEGEYSTEAFF. The CDR3, as DNA: TGTGCCAGCAACGGGGGGCAGGAGGAAGGCGAGTATAGCACTGAAGCTTTCTTT.

This clonotype came up many times. The V call is TRBV5-5, the J call TRBJ1-2; D not certain. CDR3 length: 14 amino acids. CDR1 is SGHKS, CDR2 YYEKEE, per germline (reference sequence). V was pared by 4 bases and J by 2 bases, with 12 bases between. The CDR3 DNA sequence: TGTGCCAGCAGCCCCGCCCCTAGGAACTATGGCTACACCTTC. Encoded protein: CASSPAPRNYGYTF.

This clonotype turned up a few times. The J gene is TRBJ1-2, the V gene TRBV28; D uncertain. CDR3 length: 15 amino acids. CDR1 and CDR2 from the germline V gene are MDHEN and SYDVKM. The V and J ends lost 6 bases and 8 bases respectively, with 22 bases between them. CDR3 loop: CASSWDNNQLRGYTF. The CDR3 nucleotides are TGTGCCAGCAGCTGGGATAACAACCAGCTTAGGGGCTACACCTTC.

The V call is TRBV19, the J call TRBJ2-5; TRBD2 agrees at 13 bases. The CDR3 covers 17 residues. J was trimmed by 3 bases and V by 1 base; bases with no gene match: 5. Germline CDR1 LNHDA, CDR2 SQIVND (reference sequence). CDR3 in amino acids: CASSIGGLAGSKETQYF. CDR3 nucleotides: TGTGCCAGTAGTATAGGGGGACTAGCGGGATCAAAAGAGACCCAGTACTTC.

Many counts were recorded for this clonotype. This rearrangement joins TRBV12-3 or TRBV12-4 to TRBJ1-1, with unresolved D. V lost 2 bases to trimming and J lost 4 bases, with 8 bases between them. This CDR3 has 13 amino acids. The CDR3 DNA reads TGTGCCAGCAGTTTACTTTTGGGCACTGAAGCTTTCTTT. Protein product: CASSLLLGTEAFF.

This clonotype was seen many times. This chain links TRBV2 with TRBJ1-2, with 8 positions matching TRBD1. V trimming: 1 base; J trimming: 1 base; junction bases outside the gene matches: 11. Germline V CDR1 and CDR2: SNHLY, FYNNEI. CDR3 length equals 18 residues. This chain's CDR3 is CASSEEGLTGDNNYGYTF. CDR3 DNA sequence: TGTGCCAGCAGTGAAGAGGGGTTGACAGGGGATAATAACTATGGCTACACCTTC.

With regard to this clonotype: A much more abundant neighbour one base away suggests this may be a read error. V gene TRBV27 combines with J gene TRBJ1-5; D ambiguous. V was clipped by 5 bases and J by 7 bases, with 18 bases between them. The CDR3 loop spans 15 amino acids. From germline, CDR1 is MNHEY and CDR2 SMNVEV (reference sequence). CDR3 bases: TGTGCCAGCAGTCCTCGGGCCAGGCTTAACCAGCCCCAGCATTTT. It codes for CASSPRARLNQPQHF.

Details on this clonotype: A read error may explain this, as a much larger clone is one base away. The V gene is TRBV10-3, the J gene TRBJ1-1, with unresolved D. The germline CDR1 and CDR2 sequences are ENHRY and SYGVKD. The CDR3 spans 13 residues. The ends were cut back, 3 bases at V and 0 bases at J, with 5 bases in the middle. CDR3 nucleotides: TGTGCCATCAGTGAAGAGGTGAACACTGAAGCTTTCTTT. The encoded protein is CAISEEVNTEAFF.

This clonotype has at least ten counts. The V call is TRBV28, the J call TRBJ2-7; D might be TRBD1 or TRBD2, each matching 5 bases. Germline CDR1 is MDHEN and CDR2 is SYDVKM. The CDR3 contains 15 residues. V dropped 5 bases and J dropped 2 bases, with 16 bases sitting between them. CDR3 sequence (DNA): TGTGCCAGCAGTCCCTCACTCGGGGCGCCCTACGAGCAGTACTTC. Amino acids: CASSPSLGAPYEQYF.